This entry lists 27 T cell receptor beta chains sequenced from one sample in a study of blood T cell repertoires in COVID-19. Sequencing was performed with immunoSEQ multiplex PCR; in TCRdb, only in-frame clones are kept and a portion is missing. Among about 150,000 clones listed, approximately 78% were seen once. Sample: peripheral blood. These receptors all come from a human donor with acute or convalescent COVID-19. The donor label of this sample is uncertain.

This chain uses TRBV12-3 or TRBV12-4 with TRBJ1-6, with 8 bases matching TRBD1. This CDR3 comprises 13 residues. Trimming took 5 bases from V and 10 from J; bases not matched to a gene: 4. The CDR3 bases are TGTGCCAGCAGTCGGACAGGGCGGTCACCCCTCCACTTT. It codes for CASSRTGRSPLHF.

This clone was observed a single time. The chain couples TRBV19 to TRBJ1-2, with 10 bases fitting TRBD1. Per germline, CDR1 LNHDA and CDR2 SQIVND (reference sequence). V lost 6 bases, J lost 2 bases, and 3 bases stayed unmatched. This CDR3 is 14 amino acids long. The CDR3 coding sequence is TGTGCCAGTAGCCCGGGACAGGGGAACTATGGCTACACCTTC. Residues: CASSPGQGNYGYTF.

The CDR3 region is CASSVGLAGVETQYF. The CDR3 nucleotides are TGTGCCAGCAGTGTAGGACTAGCGGGGGTGGAGACCCAGTACTTC. The V call is TRBV2, the J call TRBJ2-5; 13 nucleotides match TRBD2. The CDR3 consists of 15 residues. Trimming took 4 bases from V and 5 from J; bases not matched to a gene: 4. Germline CDR1 SNHLY, CDR2 FYNNEI. Variable domain in full (rest from reference TRBV2 and TRBJ2-5): EPEVTQTPSHQVTQMGQEVILRCVPISNHLYFYWYRQILGQKVEFLVSFYNNEISEKSEIFDDQFSVERPDGSNFTLKIRSTKLEDSAMYFCASSVGLAGVETQYFGPGTRLLVL.

The J gene is TRBJ1-3, the V gene TRBV19; 8 bases line up with TRBD1. The junction had 14 bases not matched to a gene; V was cut back by 10 bases and J by 3 bases. Germline V gene lookup returns CDR1 LNHDA and CDR2 SQIVND (reference sequence). This CDR3 contains 16 residues. The CDR3 region is CATHPLRGRFGNTIYF. CDR3 coding DNA: TGTGCCACTCACCCCCTCAGGGGGCGCTTTGGAAACACCATATATTTT.

The chain joins TRBV9 to TRBJ1-1; 9 bases are a match to TRBD1. The CDR3 contains 20 residues. Unmatched junction bases numbered 23, after V lost 5 bases and J lost 3 bases. Germline CDR1 is SGDLS and CDR2 is YYNGEE. The DNA of the CDR3 is TGTGCCAGCAGAGAGAAGGGGGGGTCGAAAACCCGGGACAGGGACACTGAAGCTTTCTTT. Protein sequence: CASREKGGSKTRDRDTEAFF.

This chain links TRBV12-5 with TRBJ2-1; 12 nucleotides match TRBD1. The CDR3 contains 17 residues. V shed 4 bases and J 10 bases; nucleotides not matched to a gene: 14. Germline CDR1 and CDR2: LGHNT and FRNRAP. CDR3 in DNA: TGTGCTAGTGGTTCGACGACCGGGACAGGGGGCAGGTGGGAGCAGTTCTTC. It is translated as CASGSTTGTGGRWEQFF.

The chain carries TRBV18 and TRBJ2-5; the match to TRBD1 covers 11 bases. J gave up 4 bases and V 1 base, and 5 bases lay outside the gene matches. CDR3 length: 16 residues. Per germline, CDR1 KGHSH and CDR2 LQKENI. The CDR3 DNA is TGTGCCAGCTCACCACGGACAGGGGGCCCCTCAGAGACCCAGTACTTC. Its protein is CASSPRTGGPSETQYF. The full variable domain, rest sourced from reference TRBV18 and TRBJ2-5, is NAGVMQNPRHLVRRRGQEARLRCSPMKGHSHVYWYRQLPEEGLKFMVYLQKENIIDESGMPKERFSAEFPKEGPSILRIQQVVRGDSAAYFCASSPRTGGPSETQYFGPGTRLLVL.

This sequence joins TRBV9 and TRBJ1-1, with 10 bases identical to TRBD1. CDR1 SGDLS and CDR2 YYNGEE come from the germline V gene. With 4 bases clipped from V and 4 bases from J, the junction kept 7 bases outside the gene matches. This CDR3 is 15 amino acids long. CDR3 sequence reads: CASSSRDRGPTEAFF. DNA for the CDR3: TGTGCCAGCAGCTCCCGGGACAGGGGCCCCACTGAAGCTTTCTTT.

The V call is TRBV18, the J call TRBJ2-7, with D perhaps matching TRBD1 (5 bases). Germline values: CDR1 KGHSH, CDR2 LQKENI. The CDR3 runs 12 residues. V shed 4 bases and J shed 3 bases, with 7 bases lying between them. The CDR3 protein is CASSRQNYEQYF. The DNA of the CDR3 is TGTGCCAGCTCACGACAGAACTACGAGCAGTACTTC.

The chain has TRBV28 and TRBJ1-5; D is ambiguous. V shed 7 bases and J shed 2 bases, with 15 bases lying between them. Germline lookup yields CDR1 MDHEN and CDR2 SYDVKM. CDR3 length: 15 residues. CDR3 amino acids: CASKSAGGGNQPQHF. CDR3 sequence (DNA): TGTGCCAGCAAGAGTGCGGGAGGTGGCAATCAGCCCCAGCATTTT. The full variable domain, with the rest looked up from reference TRBV28 and TRBJ1-5, is DVKVTQSSRYLVKRTGEKVFLECVQDMDHENMFWYRQDPGLGLRLIYFSYDVKMKEKGDIPEGYSVSREKKERFSLILESASTNQTSMYLCASKSAGGGNQPQHFGDGTRLSIL.

The rearrangement joins TRBV25-1 to TRBJ2-1; TRBD1 is a possible D gene (5 bases). The germline gives CDR1 MGHDK, CDR2 SYGVNS. V lost 3 bases and J lost 8, with 14 bases in between. The CDR3 totals 14 residues. The CDR3 sequence: CASSDLAGSDEQFF. The CDR3 DNA reads TGTGCCAGCAGTGATTTGGCAGGGTCGGATGAGCAGTTCTTC.

The V call is TRBV5-5, the J call TRBJ2-3, with a tentative D call TRBD2 (6 bases). The CDR3 contains 15 residues. V lost 0 bases, J lost 2 bases, and 10 bases lay in between. Germline values: CDR1 SGHKS, CDR2 YYEKEE (reference sequence). The CDR3 is CASSLDGRVTDTQYF. The DNA of the CDR3 is TGTGCCAGCAGCTTGGACGGGAGAGTCACAGATACGCAGTATTTT.

The chain has TRBV7-8 and TRBJ1-5; the match to TRBD1 covers 8 bases. The CDR3 extends over 18 amino acids. V dropped 3 bases and J dropped 2; count of bases not matched to a gene: 12. From germline, CDR1 is SGHVS and CDR2 FQNEAQ. The CDR3 nucleotides read TGTGCCAGCAGCTTGATGAGAACAGGGGGTTCGGGCAATCAGCCCCAGCATTTT. Amino acid sequence: CASSLMRTGGSGNQPQHF.

The J gene is TRBJ1-4, the V gene TRBV7-2; the match to TRBD1 covers 10 bases. The CDR3 is made up of 15 amino acids. Germline lookup yields CDR1 SGHTA and CDR2 FQGNSA. Unmatched junction bases numbered 12, after V lost 3 bases and J lost 14 bases. The CDR3 region has the DNA TGTGCCAGCAGCTTTGACAGGGGGCCTCCCGTTGACCTGTTTTTT. Its protein is CASSFDRGPPVDLFF.

The chain employs TRBV7-9 and TRBJ1-3; D is uncertain. Trimming stripped 5 bases from V and 8 bases from J, with 7 bases between. The CDR3 is 11 residues long. Per the germline V gene, CDR1 is SEHNR and CDR2 is FQNEAQ (reference sequence). The CDR3 DNA follows: TGTGCCAGCAGCCTTCGAGACACCATATATTTT. The encoded protein is CASSLRDTIYF.

This sequence joins TRBV29-1 and TRBJ1-6, with TRBD1 matching over 8 bases. Germline loops: CDR1 SQVTM, CDR2 ANQGSEA. Trimming took 7 bases from V and 13 from J; bases not matched to a gene: 9. This CDR3 contains 12 residues. The CDR3 DNA reads as TGCAGCGCTGCCGGGACAGGAGGGCCCCTCCACTTT. Translation gives CSAAGTGGPLHF.

The chain combines TRBV30 with TRBJ2-3; D is possibly TRBD2 (6 bases). V shed 0 bases and J shed 0 bases, with 19 bases lying between them. CDR1 and CDR2 (germline): GTSNPN, SVGIG (reference sequence). The CDR3 sequence is 18 residues long. In DNA, the CDR3 is TGTGCCTGGAGTGTAACCCGGGACTTCCCCCCTAGCACAGATACGCAGTATTTT. Residues: CAWSVTRDFPPSTDTQYF.

The chain carries TRBV7-9 and TRBJ1-2; the D gene is possibly TRBD1 (5 bases). The CDR3 extends over 16 amino acids. Germline CDR1 reads SEHNR; CDR2 reads FQNEAQ (reference sequence). V was trimmed by 1 base and J by 2 bases, leaving 14 bases between them. The chain's CDR3 is CASSLERRGGNYGYTF. The CDR3 coding sequence is TGTGCCAGCAGCTTAGAGAGGAGGGGCGGAAACTATGGCTACACCTTC.

The V and J genes are TRBV3-1 (or the pseudogene TRBV3-2) and TRBJ2-7; 8 nucleotides align to TRBD1. CDR3 length: 16 residues. CDR1 and CDR2 from the germline V gene are LGHDT and YNNKEL (reference sequence). Losses at the gene ends were 4 bases for V and 4 bases for J; bases not matched to a gene: 12. The CDR3 bases are TGTGCCAGCAGCCCCAGCCATGGACAGGGCCGATACGAGCAGTACTTC. As protein: CASSPSHGQGRYEQYF.

The chain has TRBV5-1 and TRBJ2-7, with TRBD2 identical over 9 bases. The CDR3 is 15 residues long. Germline lookup yields CDR1 SGHRS and CDR2 YFSETQ. Trimming cost V 4 bases and J 1 base; bases outside gene matches: 6. The chain's CDR3 is CASSLTLAGSYEQYF. The CDR3 DNA reads as TGCGCCAGCAGCCTGACCCTAGCGGGGTCCTACGAGCAGTACTTC.

This clone was seen more than once but under ten times. The chain uses TRBV15 and TRBJ2-5; D is uncertain. This CDR3 has 14 residues. The germline V gene has CDR1 LNHNV and CDR2 YYDKDF (reference sequence). The germline V and J ends were trimmed by 0 bases and 7 bases, with 12 bases remaining between them. CDR3 in amino acids: CATSRDRVVRTQYF. The CDR3, as DNA: TGTGCCACCAGCAGAGATCGGGTCGTCCGGACCCAGTACTTC. Combining the CDR3 with reference TRBV15 and TRBJ2-5 gives the whole variable domain DAMVIQNPRYQVTQFGKPVTLSCSQTLNHNVMYWYQQKSSQAPKLLFHYYDKDFNNEADTPDNFQSRRPNTSFCFLDIRSPGLGDTAMYLCATSRDRVVRTQYFGPGTRLLVL.

This clone was counted a single time. The genes are TRBV5-4 and TRBJ2-5, with D possibly being TRBD2 (5 bases). The CDR3 runs 14 residues. Per the germline V gene, CDR1 is SGHNT and CDR2 is YYREEE (reference sequence). Trimming removed 3 bases at V and 5 bases at J, with 14 bases between. CDR3 DNA sequence: TGTGCCAGCAGCTCGTGGCAGACTATTGAGACCCAGTACTTC. It specifies CASSSWQTIETQYF.

This clone appeared once. This rearrangement joins TRBV9 to TRBJ2-2; 7 bases are shared with TRBD2. Germline CDR1 and CDR2: SGDLS and YYNGEE. The CDR3 is made up of 15 amino acids. J was trimmed by 2 bases and V by 0 bases; bases with no gene match: 1. The CDR3 protein is CASSVAGGNTGELFF. Written as DNA, the CDR3 is TGTGCCAGCAGCGTAGCGGGGGGAAACACCGGGGAGCTGTTTTTT.

As to this clone: The junction differs from germline at one of its ends, possibly a read error. The J gene is TRBJ1-2, the V gene TRBV5-4; 7 nucleotides align to TRBD1. The CDR3 length is 16 residues. Germline CDR1 SGHNT, CDR2 YYREEE (reference sequence). The CDR3 loop is CASSRVTRTGGYGYTF. The CDR3 DNA reads as TGTGCCAGCAGCAGGGTCACTCGGACAGGAGGCTATGGCTACACCTTT.

This clone was recorded a few times. The gene calls are TRBV29-1 and TRBJ2-1; 12 positions agree with TRBD2. The CDR3 has 14 amino acids. The V and J ends lost 5 bases and 4 bases, in that order; junction bases with no gene match: 3. Germline CDR1 and CDR2: SQVTM and ANQGSEA. CDR3 coding DNA: TGCAGCGTTTTAACTAGCGGGGGGTACAATGAGCAGTTCTTC. Amino acids: CSVLTSGGYNEQFF.

This clone appeared a few times. The chain employs TRBV6-6 and TRBJ1-5, with D tentatively TRBD1 (5 bases). V was shortened by 0 bases and J by 0 bases, with 9 bases between the two germline ends. There are 16 residues in the CDR3. Germline-derived CDR1 and CDR2 are MNHNY and SVGAGI (reference sequence). In DNA form, the CDR3 reads TGTGCCAGCAGTTACTCGAGTAGGGGTAGCAATCAGCCCCAGCATTTT. Its protein is CASSYSSRGSNQPQHF.

The genes are TRBV6-1 and TRBJ1-5, with a weak D call TRBD1 (5 bases). Trimming removed 4 bases at V and 0 bases at J, with 25 bases between. The CDR3 loop spans 20 amino acids. Germline V gene sequence: CDR1 MNHNS, CDR2 SASEGT. CDR3 sequence: CASSVLLPGSPKNSNQPQHF. The CDR3 nucleotides are TGTGCCAGCAGTGTTCTCCTACCAGGGTCCCCAAAAAATAGCAATCAGCCCCAGCATTTT.